The rows below give T cell receptor beta chains drawn from one sample of a study of blood T cell repertoires in COVID-19. Using immunoSEQ multiplex PCR, the repertoire was profiled, and TCRdb retains in-frame clones only, with some absent. The table has 150,000 to 200,000 clones, around 82% seen once. Material: peripheral blood. The receptors come from a human donor with acute or convalescent COVID-19. The donor label of this sample is uncertain. The CDR3 runs from the conserved cysteine through the conserved F or W. A D gene is named only where the DNA matches it firmly. Clone sizes are given selectively: once, few, many, or a class where the clone is expanded.

V	size	D	J	CDR3	DNA
TRBV2	.	.	TRBJ1-2	CASSDTGDYGYTF	TGTGCCAGCAGTGATACGGGGGATTATGGCTACACCTTC
TRBV4-1	.	TRBD1	TRBJ1-6	CASSQPTGGVRNSPLHF	TGCGCCAGCAGCCAACCAACAGGGGGGGTGCGGAATTCACCCCTCCACTTT
TRBV25-1	many	TRBD2	TRBJ2-1	CASSELAGGFNEQFF	TGTGCCAGCAGTGAATTAGCGGGGGGATTCAATGAGCAGTTCTTC
TRBV29-1	.	.	TRBJ1-4	CSVELGGREKLFF	TGCAGCGTTGAACTCGGAGGTCGGGAAAAACTGTTTTTT
TRBV6-5	.	.	TRBJ1-2	CASSYRYDRHYGYTF	TGTGCCAGCAGTTACAGATACGACAGGCACTATGGCTACACCTTC
TRBV15	.	TRBD2	TRBJ2-2	CATSRDQAGDTGELFF	TGTGCCACCAGCAGAGACCAAGCGGGGGACACCGGGGAGCTGTTTTTT
TRBV3-1/TRBV3-2	.	.	TRBJ1-1	CASSLVGNTEAFF	TGTGCCAGCAGCCTAGTCGGGAACACTGAAGCTTTCTTT
TRBV10-3	.	.	TRBJ1-6	CAAGWGERDSPLHF	TGTGCCGCCGGGTGGGGCGAACGGGATTCACCCCTCCACTTT
TRBV29-1	.	TRBD2	TRBJ2-1	CSVRRTSGSYNEQFF	TGCAGCGTTCGCAGGACTAGCGGGAGTTACAATGAGCAGTTCTTC
TRBV29-1	.	.	TRBJ1-4	CSVGSPSNEKLFF	TGCAGCGTTGGGAGCCCTTCAAATGAAAAACTGTTTTTT
TRBV6-5	.	.	TRBJ1-6	CASSYSGAFNSPLHF	TGTGCCAGCAGTTACTCTGGGGCCTTTAATTCACCCCTCCACTTT
TRBV5-1	.	TRBD1	TRBJ2-3	CASSHFLGTDPSTDTQYF	TGCGCCAGCAGCCATTTCCTTGGGACAGACCCTAGCACAGATACGCAGTATTTT
TRBV5-1	.	TRBD1	TRBJ2-7	CASSLAGTGVPYEQYF	TGCGCCAGCAGCTTGGCCGGGACAGGGGTCCCCTACGAGCAGTACTTC
TRBV5-1	.	.	TRBJ2-1	CASSFGSISYNEQFF	TGCGCCAGCAGCTTCGGGAGTATATCCTACAATGAGCAGTTCTTC
TRBV10-3	.	.	TRBJ2-7	CAIKRTEGYEQYF	TGTGCCATCAAGAGGACAGAAGGCTACGAGCAGTACTTC
TRBV30	few	.	TRBJ2-2	CAWSVGGDTGELFF	TGTGCCTGGAGTGTGGGGGGTGACACCGGGGAGCTGTTTTTT
TRBV2	.	.	TRBJ1-5	CASSEHWADSNQPQHF	TGTGCCAGCAGTGAACACTGGGCCGATAGCAATCAGCCCCAGCATTTT
TRBV29-1	.	.	TRBJ2-7	CSVEFGATSYEQYF	TGCAGCGTTGAATTTGGGGCGACGTCCTACGAGCAGTACTTC
TRBV30	.	TRBD2	TRBJ2-5	CASNGLAGGSYQETQYF	TGTGCCTCGAACGGGCTAGCGGGGGGATCATACCAAGAGACCCAGTACTTC
TRBV15	.	TRBD2	TRBJ2-5	CATSRGASASGRGETQYF	TGTGCCACCAGCAGAGGGGCCAGCGCTAGCGGGAGAGGGGAGACCCAGTACTTC
TRBV19	.	TRBD1	TRBJ1-2	CASSSTGGAHYGYTF	TGTGCCAGTAGTTCCACAGGGGGCGCACACTATGGCTACACCTTC
TRBV15	.	TRBD2	TRBJ2-1	CATSRSGGPRDEQFF	TGTGCCACCAGCCGTAGCGGGGGCCCCAGGGATGAGCAGTTCTTC
TRBV5-6	once	.	TRBJ1-1	CASSPDSENTEAFF	TGTGCCAGCAGTCCTGACAGTGAGAACACTGAAGCTTTCTTT
TRBV11-3	.	.	TRBJ2-7	CASSSKQGRNEQYF	TGTGCCAGCAGCTCCAAGCAGGGGCGGAACGAGCAGTACTTC
TRBV6-5	.	.	TRBJ1-4	CASSYGTREKLFF	TGTGCCAGCAGTTACGGGACACGAGAAAAACTGTTTTTT
TRBV6-1	.	TRBD1	TRBJ1-6	CASSEPRGRGQNNSPLHF	TGTGCCAGCAGTGAACCCCGGGGTAGGGGGCAGAATAATTCACCCCTCCACTTT
TRBV5-8	.	.	TRBJ1-6	CASSLPIYNSPLHF	TGTGCCAGCAGCTTGCCAATTTATAATTCACCCCTCCACTTT
TRBV18	.	TRBD2	TRBJ2-1	CASSPGTSGTNEQFF	TGTGCCAGCTCACCCGGGACTAGCGGTACTAATGAGCAGTTCTTC
TRBV3-1/TRBV3-2	.	TRBD1	TRBJ1-2	CASSLGQSGYTF	TGTGCCAGCAGCCTGGGACAGTCGGGCTACACCTTC
TRBV19	.	TRBD1	TRBJ1-2	CASSKPDRDSGYTF	TGTGCCAGTAGTAAACCCGACAGGGACAGTGGCTACACCTTC
TRBV19	once	TRBD1	TRBJ1-2	CASSILTGTGGDFGYTF	TGTGCCAGTAGTATCCTAACCGGGACAGGGGGCGACTTTGGCTACACCTTC
TRBV7-8	.	.	TRBJ1-1	CASSWGGNTEAFF	TGTGCCAGCAGCTGGGGGGGAAACACTGAAGCTTTCTTT
TRBV18	.	.	TRBJ1-4	CASSLDKNEKLFF	TGTGCCAGCTCACTTGACAAGAATGAAAAACTGTTTTTT
TRBV6-6	.	.	TRBJ1-5	CASSPGTSNQPQHF	TGTGCCAGCAGTCCGGGGACAAGCAATCAGCCCCAGCATTTT
TRBV4-2	once	TRBD1	TRBJ1-2	CASSQDLGQGSYGYTF	TGTGCCAGCAGCCAAGATCTAGGACAGGGTTCCTATGGCTACACCTTC
TRBV2	.	.	TRBJ2-3	CASSGTTSTDTQYF	TGTGCCAGCAGTGGCACAACGAGCACAGATACGCAGTATTTT
TRBV14	.	TRBD1	TRBJ2-3	CASSPDRGGTQYF	TGTGCCAGCAGCCCGGACAGGGGAGGTACGCAGTATTTT
TRBV18	.	TRBD1	TRBJ1-6	CASSPAGTDNSPLHF	TGTGCCAGCTCACCAGCCGGGACAGATAATTCACCCCTCCACTTT
TRBV2	few	.	TRBJ2-7	CASSTYSAYEQYF	TGTGCCAGCAGTACCTACTCTGCCTACGAGCAGTACTTC
TRBV21-1	.	.	TRBJ2-7	CASSPQPEERQGHYEQYF	TGTGCCAGCAGCCCACAACCCGAGGAGAGACAGGGTCACTACGAGCAGTACTTC
TRBV20-1	.	TRBD2	TRBJ2-1	CSASRQGLAGSDEQFF	TGCAGTGCTAGTCGCCAGGGGCTAGCGGGAAGTGATGAGCAGTTCTTC
TRBV6-4	few	.	TRBJ2-1	CASSDHRPGGLGNEQFF	TGTGCCAGCAGTGACCATCGTCCAGGGGGGCTAGGCAATGAGCAGTTCTTC
TRBV2	.	.	TRBJ2-7	CASIRMRSEGYEQYF	TGTGCCAGCATTCGTATGAGGAGCGAGGGTTACGAGCAGTACTTC
TRBV11-2	.	.	TRBJ1-1	CASSHPNRDQAFF	TGTGCCAGCAGCCATCCGAACCGGGATCAAGCTTTCTTT
TRBV5-4	.	.	TRBJ2-1	CASSLTIHEQFF	TGTGCCAGCAGCTTGACTATCCATGAGCAGTTCTTC
TRBV30	.	.	TRBJ1-5	CAWSVGANQPQHF	TGTGCCTGGAGTGTAGGAGCAAATCAGCCCCAGCATTTT